These 21 T cell receptor beta chains were all obtained from the same sample, sequenced in a study of T cells in Graves' hyperthyroidism and ophthalmopathy. The investigators amplified TCR beta CDR3 regions from RNA transcripts. Researchers ran a first-round RT-PCR on the TCR CDR3 using the HTBI primer set. From the multiplex PCR reads, TCRdb called clonotypes with MiXCR, one entry per CDR3 protein. In the table there are hundreds of thousands of distinct CDR3 sequences, approximately 15% of which are singletons. Sequencing was performed on blood. The receptors were sampled from a woman between 18 and 29 years old with Graves' hyperthyroidism.

This clonotype was detected only a few times. CDR3 sequence reads: CASSQSESGSLHEQYF. CDR3 nucleotide sequence: TGCGCCAGCAGCCAGTCGGAAAGCGGGAGTCTCCACGAGCAGTACTTC. The chain carries TRBV4-3 and TRBJ2-7, with TRBD2 identical over 8 bases. After removal of 3 bases from V and 5 bases from J, the junction contained 12 bases not matched to a gene. CDR1 and CDR2 (germline): LGHNA, YSLEER. This CDR3 is built from 16 residues.

This clonotype was recorded many times. The rearrangement joins TRBV9 to TRBJ1-2; 12 bases agree with TRBD1. The CDR3 consists of 18 residues. Germline CDR1 is SGDLS and CDR2 is YYNGEE. J gave up 3 bases and V 3 bases, and 12 bases lay outside the gene matches. The CDR3 coding sequence is TGTGCCAGCAGCGCTACCCGGGACAGGGGGCGCGTTGACTATGGCTACACCTTC. This sequence encodes CASSATRDRGRVDYGYTF.

This clonotype has ten or more counts. This sequence joins TRBV20-1 and TRBJ2-2, with 8 bases that match TRBD1. Trimming at V came to 5 bases and at J to 0 bases, leaving 5 bases not matched to a gene. The CDR3 covers 15 residues. Germline CDR1 reads DFQATT; CDR2 reads SNEGSKA (reference sequence). The CDR3 DNA reads as TGCAGTGCTCGGTCGACAGGGGCGAACACCGGGGAGCTGTTTTTT. This gives the protein CSARSTGANTGELFF.

The table lists this clonotype with many counts. V usage is TRBV28 and J usage is TRBJ2-3, with 9 bases matching TRBD2. V dropped 8 bases and J dropped 1; count of bases not matched to a gene: 1. The CDR3 covers 13 residues. Germline V CDR1 and CDR2: MDHEN, SYDVKM. The CDR3 region has the DNA TGTGCCAGCGTAGCGGGAGGCACAGATACGCAGTATTTT. It specifies CASVAGGTDTQYF.

This clonotype was seen a few times. This rearrangement joins TRBV28 to TRBJ1-1; tentatively, D is TRBD1 (5 bases). V lost 4 bases, J lost 10 bases, and 13 bases lay in between. The V gene's germline CDR1 is MDHEN and CDR2 SYDVKM. The CDR3 length is 12 residues. Here the CDR3 reads CASSWGSAGAFF. The CDR3 nucleotides read TGTGCCAGCAGTTGGGGGTCCGCTGGAGCTTTCTTT.

This clonotype was observed a few times. A much more abundant neighbour one base away suggests this may be a read error. The chain's CDR3 is CASSQGLYSNQPQHF. In DNA form, the CDR3 reads TGTGCCAGCAGCCAGGGCCTTTATAGCAATCAGCCCCAGCATTTT. The chain couples TRBV28 to TRBJ1-5, with D possibly TRBD1 on 5 matching bases. Germline V gene lookup returns CDR1 MDHEN and CDR2 SYDVKM. The CDR3 is 15 amino acids. V lost 6 bases and J 0 bases, leaving 12 bases between the germline ends.

As for this clonotype: An end of the junction differs from the germline gene, which may be a read error. The V and J genes are TRBV7-9 and TRBJ1-2; 7 bases fit TRBD1. The CDR3 length is 13 residues. Germline V gives CDR1 SEHNR, CDR2 FQNEAQ (reference sequence). In DNA form, the CDR3 reads TGTGCCAGCAGCTCCTTTACAGGGGATGGCTGCACCTTC. Amino acid sequence: CASSSFTGDGCTF.

This clonotype was observed a handful of times. The V and J genes are TRBV7-9 and TRBJ2-3; TRBD2 aligns across 12 bases. Germline CDR1 SEHNR, CDR2 FQNEAQ (reference sequence). The length of the CDR3 is 17 residues. Trimming at V came to 4 bases and at J to 2 bases, leaving 7 bases not matched to a gene. In DNA form, the CDR3 reads TGTGCCAGCAGCTCCCGGACTAGCGGGAACCCCACAGATACGCAGTATTTT. This sequence encodes CASSSRTSGNPTDTQYF.

The chain uses TRBV4-1 and TRBJ2-3, with a weak D call TRBD2 (6 bases). CDR1 is MGHRA and CDR2 is YSYEKL in the germline V gene. Trimming stripped 3 bases from V and 6 bases from J, with 10 bases between. The CDR3 sequence is 13 residues long. The CDR3 loop reads CASSQAGRDTQYF. CDR3 DNA sequence: TGCGCCAGCAGCCAGGCGGGGAGGGATACGCAGTATTTT.

The gene calls are TRBV29-1 and TRBJ2-5; no clear D. The germline CDR1 and CDR2 sequences are SQVTM and ANQGSEA. This CDR3 has 12 amino acids. Trimming took off 4 bases at V and 3 bases at J, with 9 bases between the two ends. For the CDR3, the DNA is TGCAGCGTTGTCGCCAGTAAAGAGACCCAGTACTTC. Its protein is CSVVASKETQYF.

At least ten counts were recorded for this clonotype. The chain has TRBV12-3 or TRBV12-4 and TRBJ2-1; D gene uncertain. V was cut by 1 base and J by 8 bases, with 9 bases left in between. CDR3 length: 13 amino acids. The CDR3 DNA follows: TGTGCCAGCAGTTTAGGGCCGGCGGATGAGCAGTTCTTC. Encoded protein: CASSLGPADEQFF.

This clonotype has only a few counts. The J gene is TRBJ2-4, the V gene TRBV5-8, with D hard to call. Trimming shortened V by 4 bases and J by 0 bases, and 14 bases separated the two germline ends. Germline V lookup: CDR1 SGHTS, CDR2 YDEGEE. The CDR3 loop spans 16 amino acids. CDR3 in amino acids: CASSDLYVVAKNIQYF. CDR3 DNA: TGTGCCAGCAGCGACCTCTATGTGGTAGCCAAAAACATTCAGTACTTC.

This clonotype was counted ten times or more. This chain's CDR3 is CASSLTPSYEQYF. In nucleotides, the CDR3 is TGTGCCAGCAGTTTAACCCCCTCCTACGAGCAGTACTTC. The chain couples TRBV28 to TRBJ2-7, with unresolved D. V gave up 2 bases and J gave up 0 bases, with 5 bases separating them. The CDR3 consists of 13 residues. The germline V gene has CDR1 MDHEN and CDR2 SYDVKM.

This clonotype was observed a handful of times. The V gene is TRBV20-1, the J gene TRBJ2-1; D may be TRBD2 (6 bases). V was shortened by 3 bases and J by 15 bases, with 24 bases between the two germline ends. CDR1 is DFQATT and CDR2 is SNEGSKA in the germline V gene (reference sequence). This CDR3 region has 14 residues. CDR3 in amino acids: CSAREEPGRRPRFF. The CDR3 DNA reads as TGCAGTGCTAGGGAGGAACCGGGGAGGAGGCCTCGGTTCTTC.

This clonotype was seen ten or more times. The chain recombines TRBV2 with TRBJ1-1; D ambiguous. The CDR3 runs to 16 residues. In germline, CDR1 is SNHLY, CDR2 FYNNEI. V dropped 7 bases and J dropped 0 bases, with 18 bases sitting between them. In DNA form, the CDR3 reads TGTGCCAGCATCGACGTAGGTAGGACCCTGAACACTGAAGCTTTCTTT. Encoded protein: CASIDVGRTLNTEAFF.

This clonotype was counted ten times or more. The V call is TRBV14, the J call TRBJ2-2; unclear D gene. Germline loops: CDR1 SGHDN, CDR2 FVKESK. The CDR3 is 14 residues long. Trimming left V 4 bases short and J 1 base short, with 7 bases between. The CDR3 is CASSPDWNTGELFF. The CDR3 region has the DNA TGTGCCAGCAGCCCAGACTGGAACACCGGGGAGCTGTTTTTT.

In this sample, this clonotype turned up many times. The chain employs TRBV14 and TRBJ1-1; D is uncertain. The CDR3 is 13 amino acids. Trimming took 1 base from V and 3 from J, leaving 6 bases between them. Germline CDR1 and CDR2: SGHDN and FVKESK. CDR3 loop: CASSQGTYTEAFF. CDR3 DNA sequence: TGTGCCAGCAGCCAAGGGACCTACACTGAAGCTTTCTTT.

The table lists this clonotype with many counts. The chain joins TRBV28 to TRBJ2-7; 8 nucleotides agree with TRBD2. V was clipped by 6 bases and J by 9 bases; unmatched bases: 7. CDR1 and CDR2 (germline): MDHEN, SYDVKM. The CDR3 loop spans 12 amino acids. The CDR3 coding sequence is TGTGCCAGCAGGCCGGGACTAGGTGTGCAGTACTTC. Protein product: CASRPGLGVQYF.

This clonotype appeared many times. V usage is TRBV2 and J usage is TRBJ2-3; no reliable D call. Germline V gives CDR1 SNHLY, CDR2 FYNNEI. The CDR3 is 15 amino acids. The V end lost 10 bases, the J end lost 0 bases, and 17 bases lay between the germline ends. The CDR3: CAKTRQPASTDTQYF. CDR3 in DNA: TGTGCCAAGACTCGACAACCCGCTAGCACAGATACGCAGTATTTT.

In its sample, this clonotype was seen many times. The chain has TRBV11-3 and TRBJ2-1, with D perhaps matching TRBD2 (6 bases). Germline loops: CDR1 SGHNT, CDR2 YENEEA. Trimming cost V 2 bases and J 4 bases, with 12 bases left between them. The CDR3 has 15 residues. The CDR3 spells CASSLFSGPYNEQFF. CDR3 bases: TGTGCCAGCAGCTTATTTAGCGGTCCGTACAATGAGCAGTTCTTC.

This clonotype was observed many times. The chain combines TRBV6-1 with TRBJ2-3; the D gene is possibly TRBD2 (6 bases). The CDR3 is made up of 15 amino acids. The V gene's germline CDR1 is MNHNS and CDR2 SASEGT. V lost 7 bases to trimming and J lost 0 bases, with 14 bases between them. The CDR3 nucleotides are TGTGCCAGCACGGTGTTCGGGGGAAGCACAGATACGCAGTATTTT. It yields the protein CASTVFGGSTDTQYF.